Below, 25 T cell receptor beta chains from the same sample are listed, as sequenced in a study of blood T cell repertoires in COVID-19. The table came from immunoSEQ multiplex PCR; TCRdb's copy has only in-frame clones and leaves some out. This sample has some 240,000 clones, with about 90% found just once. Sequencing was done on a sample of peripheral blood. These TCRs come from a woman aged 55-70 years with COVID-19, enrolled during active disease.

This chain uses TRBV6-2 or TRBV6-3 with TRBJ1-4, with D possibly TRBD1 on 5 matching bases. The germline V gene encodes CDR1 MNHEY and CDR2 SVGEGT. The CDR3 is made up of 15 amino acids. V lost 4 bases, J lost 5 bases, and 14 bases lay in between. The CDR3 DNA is TGTGCCAGCAGTTCGCCGGGACTTCCCAATGAAAAACTGTTTTTT. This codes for CASSSPGLPNEKLFF.

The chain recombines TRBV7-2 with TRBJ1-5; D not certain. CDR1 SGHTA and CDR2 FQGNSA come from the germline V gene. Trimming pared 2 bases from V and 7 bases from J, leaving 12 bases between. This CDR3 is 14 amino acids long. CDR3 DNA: TGTGCCAGCAGCTTAACGGGCAGCGGGCAGCCCCAGCATTTT. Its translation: CASSLTGSGQPQHF.

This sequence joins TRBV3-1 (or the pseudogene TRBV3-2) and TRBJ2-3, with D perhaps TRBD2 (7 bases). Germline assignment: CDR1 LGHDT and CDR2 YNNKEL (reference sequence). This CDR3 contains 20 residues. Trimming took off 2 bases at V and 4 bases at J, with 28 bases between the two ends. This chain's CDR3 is CASSQRTRGGGTLGADTQYF. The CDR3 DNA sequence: TGTGCCAGCAGCCAACGGACCAGAGGGGGGGGCACGTTAGGAGCAGATACGCAGTATTTT.

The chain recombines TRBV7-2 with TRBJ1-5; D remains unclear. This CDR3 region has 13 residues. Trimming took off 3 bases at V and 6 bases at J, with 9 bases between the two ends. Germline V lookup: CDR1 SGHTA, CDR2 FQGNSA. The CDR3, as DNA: TGTGCCAGCAGCTTCCGGGGTACTCAGCCCCAGCATTTT. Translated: CASSFRGTQPQHF.

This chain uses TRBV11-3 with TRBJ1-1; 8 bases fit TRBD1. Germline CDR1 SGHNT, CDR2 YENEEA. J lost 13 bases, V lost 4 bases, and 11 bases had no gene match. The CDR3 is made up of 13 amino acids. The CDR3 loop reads CASSSSGGAVVFF. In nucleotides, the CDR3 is TGTGCCAGCAGCTCTTCAGGGGGCGCCGTCGTTTTCTTT.

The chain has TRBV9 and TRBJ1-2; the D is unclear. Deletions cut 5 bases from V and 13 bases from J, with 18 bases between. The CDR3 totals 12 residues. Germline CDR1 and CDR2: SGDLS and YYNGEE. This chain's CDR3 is CASSDLPGSGTF. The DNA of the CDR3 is TGTGCCAGCAGTGATCTTCCCGGTTCTGGCACCTTC.

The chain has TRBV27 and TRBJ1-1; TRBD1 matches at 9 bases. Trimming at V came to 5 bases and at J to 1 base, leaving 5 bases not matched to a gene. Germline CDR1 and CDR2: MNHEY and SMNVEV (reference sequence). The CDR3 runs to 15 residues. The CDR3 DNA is TGTGCCAGCAGTAAGCCGGGACAGGGGAACACTGAAGCTTTCTTT. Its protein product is CASSKPGQGNTEAFF.

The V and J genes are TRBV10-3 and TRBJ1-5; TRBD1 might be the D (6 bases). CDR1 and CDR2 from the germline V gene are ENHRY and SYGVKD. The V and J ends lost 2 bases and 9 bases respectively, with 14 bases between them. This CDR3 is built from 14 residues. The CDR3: CAISERRGTGPQHF. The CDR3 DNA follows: TGTGCCATCAGTGAGCGCAGGGGCACAGGGCCCCAGCATTTT.

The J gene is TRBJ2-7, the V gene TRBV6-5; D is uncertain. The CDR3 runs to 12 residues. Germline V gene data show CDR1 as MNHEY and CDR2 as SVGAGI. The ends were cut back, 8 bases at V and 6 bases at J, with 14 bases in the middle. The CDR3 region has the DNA TGTGCCAGCTCCCTAAGAACGGGCGAGCAGTACTTC. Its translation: CASSLRTGEQYF.

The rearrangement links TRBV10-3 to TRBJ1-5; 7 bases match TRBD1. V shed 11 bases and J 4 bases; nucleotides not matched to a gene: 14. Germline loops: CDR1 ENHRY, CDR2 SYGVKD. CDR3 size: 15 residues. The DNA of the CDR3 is TGTGCCTCCAGTTCCGGGACAGCGAATAATCAGCCCCAGCATTTT. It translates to CASSSGTANNQPQHF.

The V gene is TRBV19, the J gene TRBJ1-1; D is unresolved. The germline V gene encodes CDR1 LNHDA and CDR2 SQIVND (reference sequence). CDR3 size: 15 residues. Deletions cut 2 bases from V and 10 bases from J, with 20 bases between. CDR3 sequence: CASSISGRGQLGAFF. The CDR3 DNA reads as TGTGCCAGTAGTATAAGCGGAAGAGGGCAGTTGGGAGCTTTCTTT.

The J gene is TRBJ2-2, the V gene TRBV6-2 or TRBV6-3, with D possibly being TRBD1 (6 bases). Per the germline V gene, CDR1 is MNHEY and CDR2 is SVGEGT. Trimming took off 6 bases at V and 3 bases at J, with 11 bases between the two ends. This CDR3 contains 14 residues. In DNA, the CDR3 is TGTGCCAGCAGCAAAAACAGGGACACCGGGGAGCTGTTTTTT. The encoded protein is CASSKNRDTGELFF.

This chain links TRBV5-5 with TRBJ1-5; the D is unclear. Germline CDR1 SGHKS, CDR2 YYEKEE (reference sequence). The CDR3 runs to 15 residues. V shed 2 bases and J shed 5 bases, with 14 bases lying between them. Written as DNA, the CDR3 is TGTGCCAGCAGCTTATCGAGCCGAACCGATCAGCCCCAGCATTTT. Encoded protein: CASSLSSRTDQPQHF.

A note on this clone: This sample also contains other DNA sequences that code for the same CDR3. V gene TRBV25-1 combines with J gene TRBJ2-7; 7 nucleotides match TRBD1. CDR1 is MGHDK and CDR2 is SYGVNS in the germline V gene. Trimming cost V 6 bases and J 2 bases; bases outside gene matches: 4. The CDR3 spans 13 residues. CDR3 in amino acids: CASSGDRTYEQYF. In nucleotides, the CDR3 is TGTGCCAGCAGCGGGGACAGAACCTACGAGCAGTACTTC.

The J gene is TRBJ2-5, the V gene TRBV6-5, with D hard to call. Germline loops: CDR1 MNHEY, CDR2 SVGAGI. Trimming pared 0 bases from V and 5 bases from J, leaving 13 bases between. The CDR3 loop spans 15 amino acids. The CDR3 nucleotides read TGTGCCAGCAGTTACTCGGCTAACAGATTGGAGACCCAGTACTTC. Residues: CASSYSANRLETQYF.

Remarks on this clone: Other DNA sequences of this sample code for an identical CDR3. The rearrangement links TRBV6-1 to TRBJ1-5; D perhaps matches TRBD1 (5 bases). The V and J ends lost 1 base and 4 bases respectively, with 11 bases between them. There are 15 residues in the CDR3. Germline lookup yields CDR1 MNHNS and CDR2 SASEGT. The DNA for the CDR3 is TGTGCCAGCAGTGAAGGAGTCGGGGGAAATCAGCCCCAGCATTTT. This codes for CASSEGVGGNQPQHF.

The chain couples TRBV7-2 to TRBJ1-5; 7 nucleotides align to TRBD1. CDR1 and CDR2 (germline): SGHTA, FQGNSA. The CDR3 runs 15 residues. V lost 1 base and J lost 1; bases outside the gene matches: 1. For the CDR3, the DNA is TGTGCCAGCAGCTTAGTGGGACAGAGCAATCAGCCCCAGCATTTT. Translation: CASSLVGQSNQPQHF.

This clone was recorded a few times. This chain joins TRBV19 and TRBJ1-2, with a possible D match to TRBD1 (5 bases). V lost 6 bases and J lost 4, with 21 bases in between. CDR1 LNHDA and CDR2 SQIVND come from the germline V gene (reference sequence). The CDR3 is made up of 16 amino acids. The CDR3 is CASSPLSLGRGYGYTF. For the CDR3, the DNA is TGTGCCAGTAGCCCCCTCTCCTTAGGGAGGGGCTATGGCTACACCTTC.

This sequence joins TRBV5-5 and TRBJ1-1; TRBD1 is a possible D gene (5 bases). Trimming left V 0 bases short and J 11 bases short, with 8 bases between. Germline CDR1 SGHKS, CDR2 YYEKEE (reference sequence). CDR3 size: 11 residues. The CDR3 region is CASSLGTRAFF. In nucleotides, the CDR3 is TGTGCCAGCAGCTTGGGGACAAGGGCTTTCTTT.

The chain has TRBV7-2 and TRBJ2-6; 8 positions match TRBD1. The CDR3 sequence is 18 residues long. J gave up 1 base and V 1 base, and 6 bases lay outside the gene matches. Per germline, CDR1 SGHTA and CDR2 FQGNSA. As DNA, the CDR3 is TGTGCCAGCAGCTTAGGGCCAGGGGGCGCGTCTGGGGCCAACGTCCTGACTTTC. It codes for CASSLGPGGASGANVLTF.

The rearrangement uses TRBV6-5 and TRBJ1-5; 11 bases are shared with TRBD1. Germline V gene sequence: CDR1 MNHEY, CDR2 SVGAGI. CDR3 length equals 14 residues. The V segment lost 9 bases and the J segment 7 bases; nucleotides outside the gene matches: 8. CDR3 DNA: TGTGCCAGTCGTGGACAGGGGGCAGAACAGCCCCAGCATTTT. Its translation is CASRGQGAEQPQHF.

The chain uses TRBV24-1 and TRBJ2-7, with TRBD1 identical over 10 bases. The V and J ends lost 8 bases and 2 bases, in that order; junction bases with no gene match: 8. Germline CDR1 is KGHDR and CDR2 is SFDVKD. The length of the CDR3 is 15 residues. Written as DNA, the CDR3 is TGTGCCACCAACAGACCCGGGACAGGGGCCTACGAGCAGTACTTC. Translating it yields CATNRPGTGAYEQYF.

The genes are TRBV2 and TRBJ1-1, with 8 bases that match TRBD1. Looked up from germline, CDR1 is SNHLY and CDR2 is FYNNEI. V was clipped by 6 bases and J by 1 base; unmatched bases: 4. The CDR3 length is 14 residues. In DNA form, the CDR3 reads TGTGCCAGCAGAAACAGGGGGTCGAACACTGAAGCTTTCTTT. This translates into CASRNRGSNTEAFF.

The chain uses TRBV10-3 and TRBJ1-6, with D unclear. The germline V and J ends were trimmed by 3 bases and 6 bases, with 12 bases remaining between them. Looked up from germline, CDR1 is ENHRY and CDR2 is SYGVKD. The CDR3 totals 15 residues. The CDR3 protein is CAISEQSRGNSPLHF. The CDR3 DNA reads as TGTGCCATCAGTGAACAGTCCCGGGGTAATTCACCCCTCCACTTT.

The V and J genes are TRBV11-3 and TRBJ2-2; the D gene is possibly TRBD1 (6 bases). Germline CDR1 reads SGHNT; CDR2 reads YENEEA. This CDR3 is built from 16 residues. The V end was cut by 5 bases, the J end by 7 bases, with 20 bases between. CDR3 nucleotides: TGTGCCAGCAGCCAATATTCCGGCAGGGGCGGCGGGGAGCTGTTTTTT. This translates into CASSQYSGRGGGELFF.